This TCR beta chain emerged from a study of blood T cell repertoires in COVID-19. This CDR3 region has 14 residues. Germline assignment: CDR1 KGHSH and CDR2 LQKENI. V was trimmed by 1 base and J by 4 bases, leaving 11 bases between them. Sequencing used immunoSEQ multiplex PCR; TCRdb keeps in-frame clones, though not all of them. This sample has 150,000 to 200,000 clones, with approximately 81% found just once. This receptor was identified in a person in their 70s with COVID-19, enrolled during active disease. Sequenced: peripheral blood. The chain links TRBV18 to TRBJ2-7; D is possibly TRBD1 (5 bases). As DNA, the CDR3 is TGTGCCAGCTCACCACTCTCAGGGTCTTACGAGCAGTACTTC. It is translated as CASSPLSGSYEQYF.